These T cell receptor beta chains were read from a single sample in a study of blood T cell repertoires in COVID-19. TCRdb keeps only in-frame clones here, not all; method: immunoSEQ multiplex PCR. The data hold 10,000 to 15,000 clones, with approximately 80% observed a single time. The material sequenced was peripheral blood. The receptors here all came from a man aged 35-49 years with active or convalescent COVID-19. Both conserved end residues are part of each CDR3. A D gene is named only where the DNA matches it firmly. Rows may omit the clone size; those that give it use once, few, many or a size class.

>TRBJ1-5|-|-|TRBV9
CASRGPDSYSNQPQHF
TGTGCCAGCAGGGGGCCTGACAGTTATAGCAATCAGCCCCAGCATTTT
>TRBJ1-1|few|-|TRBV3-1/TRBV3-2
CASSRPGLRAATEAFF
TGTGCCAGCAGTCGCCCAGGACTGAGGGCGGCCACTGAAGCTTTCTTT
>TRBJ2-7|-|-|TRBV15
CATSRVYMSGSYEQYF
TGTGCCACCAGCAGAGTTTACATGAGCGGGTCCTACGAGCAGTACTTC
>TRBJ2-5|-|-|TRBV19
CASSRDIGETQYF
TGTGCCAGTAGTAGGGACATCGGAGAGACCCAGTACTTC
>TRBJ2-7|-|TRBD1|TRBV5-1
CASRAIGTGLYEQYF
TGCGCCAGCAGGGCGATCGGGACAGGACTCTACGAGCAGTACTTC
>TRBJ2-3|-|TRBD2|TRBV11-2
CASRGTSGGGDTQYF
TGTGCCAGCAGGGGGACTAGCGGGGGTGGAGATACGCAGTATTTT
>TRBJ1-3|-|-|TRBV4-3
CASSRTGGGTGSGNTIYF
TGCGCCAGCAGCCGCACCGGGGGGGGAACCGGCTCTGGAAACACCATATATTTT
>TRBJ2-7|once|-|TRBV28
CASGGTATYEQYF
TGTGCCAGCGGAGGTACTGCGACCTACGAGCAGTACTTC
>TRBJ1-1|-|TRBD1|TRBV7-2
CASSLPGGNTEAFF
TGTGCCAGCAGCTTACCAGGGGGCAACACTGAAGCTTTCTTT
>TRBJ1-2|-|-|TRBV5-4
CASSSQGFDGYTF
TGTGCCAGCAGCTCACAGGGTTTCGATGGCTACACCTTC
>TRBJ1-2|-|-|TRBV4-1
CASSQEGLQGGYTF
TGCGCCAGCAGCCAAGAGGGCCTCCAAGGAGGCTACACCTTC
>TRBJ2-2|once|TRBD2|TRBV29-1
CSAGTSSTGELFF
TGCAGCGCCGGGACTAGCAGCACCGGGGAGCTGTTTTTT
>TRBJ2-2|once|-|TRBV29-1
CSVENSNTGELFF
TGCAGCGTTGAGAACTCAAACACCGGGGAGCTGTTTTTT
>TRBJ2-1|few|-|TRBV2
CASTLFGPGDNEQFF
TGTGCCAGCACTCTTTTTGGGCCAGGGGACAATGAGCAGTTCTTC
>TRBJ2-1|-|TRBD2|TRBV6-2/TRBV6-3
CASSYPLLAGSYNEQFF
TGTGCCAGCAGTTACCCTCTTCTAGCGGGCTCCTACAATGAGCAGTTCTTC
>TRBJ2-3|-|-|TRBV6-6
CASRGRGSTDTQYF
TGTGCCAGCAGAGGACGGGGGAGCACAGATACGCAGTATTTT
>TRBJ1-1|-|-|TRBV19
CASSIGAGLDTEAFF
TGTGCCAGTAGTATAGGCGCAGGCTTGGACACTGAAGCTTTCTTT
>TRBJ2-7|-|-|TRBV6-1
CASSEHYEQYF
TGTGCCAGCAGTGAACACTACGAGCAGTACTTC
>TRBJ1-1|-|-|TRBV4-3
CASSQVRNTEAFF
TGCGCCAGCAGCCAAGTTAGGAACACTGAAGCTTTCTTT
>TRBJ2-7|-|-|TRBV12-5
CASGYGTNEQYF
TGTGCTAGTGGCTATGGGACAAACGAGCAGTACTTC
>TRBJ2-2|-|-|TRBV28
CASSRVALASGELFF
TGTGCCAGCAGCCGGGTCGCACTAGCATCCGGGGAGCTGTTTTTT
>TRBJ1-6|-|-|TRBV11-3
CASSGGTGNSPLHF
TGTGCCAGCAGCGGAGGGACGGGGAATTCACCCCTCCACTTT
>TRBJ2-7|-|TRBD2|TRBV11-2
CASSPGREDYEQYF
TGTGCCAGCAGCCCCGGGAGGGAAGACTACGAGCAGTACTTC
>TRBJ1-6|-|-|TRBV6-5
CASSPGQTYNSPLHF
TGTGCCAGCAGCCCCGGACAGACCTATAATTCACCCCTCCACTTT
>TRBJ1-5|-|-|TRBV27
CASSPRGERQPQHF
TGTGCCAGCAGTCCCCGAGGAGAGAGACAGCCCCAGCATTTT
>TRBJ2-7|-|-|TRBV7-2
CASSLTRAHEQYF
TGTGCCAGCAGCTTAACCAGGGCCCACGAGCAGTACTTC
>TRBJ1-2|-|TRBD1|TRBV9
CASSEARGASYGYTF
TGTGCCAGCAGTGAGGCCAGGGGGGCGTCCTATGGCTACACCTTC
>TRBJ2-1|-|TRBD2|TRBV25-1
CASSEGGRVDEQFF
TGTGCCAGCAGTGAGGGTGGGAGGGTCGATGAGCAGTTCTTC
>TRBJ2-3|-|-|TRBV4-2
CASSQVAGAADTQYF
TGTGCCAGCAGCCAAGTAGCCGGTGCGGCAGATACGCAGTATTTT
>TRBJ2-3|-|TRBD1|TRBV29-1
CSVGQGAGDTQYF
TGCAGCGTTGGCCAGGGGGCTGGGGATACGCAGTATTTT
>TRBJ1-1|-|-|TRBV5-6
CASSLGRVGTEAFF
TGTGCCAGCAGCTTAGGGAGGGTTGGCACTGAAGCTTTCTTT
>TRBJ2-1|-|-|TRBV7-7
CASSLAAGQVAYNEQFF
TGTGCTAGCAGCTTAGCAGCGGGACAGGTGGCCTACAATGAGCAGTTCTTC
>TRBJ2-5|-|TRBD2|TRBV11-3
CASSLAVSLGGDPYQETQYF
TGTGCCAGCAGCTTAGCCGTCTCCCTGGGGGGGGACCCATACCAAGAGACCCAGTACTTC
>TRBJ2-7|-|-|TRBV30
CAWSVAGMYSYEQYF
TGTGCCTGGAGTGTTGCGGGAATGTACAGTTACGAGCAGTACTTC
>TRBJ1-5|once|-|TRBV6-5
CASSYSITQDQPQHF
TGTGCCAGCAGTTACTCGATCACGCAGGATCAGCCCCAGCATTTT
>TRBJ1-2|-|TRBD1|TRBV28
CASSPDRVYGYTF
TGTGCCAGCAGTCCCGACAGGGTGTATGGCTACACCTTC
>TRBJ2-3|-|-|TRBV7-3
CASSRGTDTQYF
TGTGCCAGCAGCCGGGGAACAGATACGCAGTATTTT